This T cell receptor beta chain appears in the sequencing data of a study of cytomegalovirus exposure and HLA in healthy donors. Study-wide results and limits: The listing of fewer than 200 TCR beta chains classed them as cytomegalovirus-associated.

Trimming took 4 bases from V and 8 from J; bases not matched to a gene: 6. Germline V gene data show CDR1 as SGHRS and CDR2 as YFSETQ. There are 15 residues in the CDR3. About this clone itself: What it binds is not known.

The PCR used 60 Vbeta and 13 Jbeta primers. Assay: immunoSEQ multiplex PCR; the TCRdb copy retains only in-frame clones and omits some. Of some 95,000 clones listed, about 76% are singletons. This sequence was found in a woman aged 40 to 55 in good health and CMV-seronegative. The sequencing sample was made of PBMCs. The chain links TRBV5-1 to TRBJ1-4; the match to TRBD1 covers 12 bases. Here the CDR3 reads CASSEGQGAGEKLFF. DNA of the CDR3: TGCGCCAGCAGCGAGGGACAGGGGGCCGGGGAAAAACTGTTTTTT.